The TCR beta chain under discussion was sequenced for a study of T cell repertoires in cytomegalovirus infection (dated by TCRdb to the late 2010s). Concerning the study at large: Peptide stimulations targeted recently identified HLA-C-restricted CMV epitopes, whose presentation resists viral immunomodulation, together with well-studied HLA-B-restricted epitopes. The HLA type of each donor mattered for the analysis, because public TCR beta signatures pointed to carriage of CMV infection along with the matching HLA type.

Sequencing instrument: Illumina HiSeq 1500. TCRdb applied fastp at Q25 and MiXCR to the public reads, then kept only in-frame beta chains. For every CDR3 protein sequence, its rows merge into one entry that carries the most common genes and DNA. The sample table records about 700,000 distinct CDR3 sequences; about 33% of these occur just once. The top ten constitute roughly 18% of the sample. V and J are truncated by 8 bases and 8 bases respectively, leaving an intervening sequence of 16 bases. The CDR3 runs 13 amino acids, cysteine and phenylalanine included. Only the CDR3 portion is preserved as DNA: 39 bases, with reading frame beginning at the first base. Sequences MDHEN (CDR1) and SYDVKM (CDR2) are obtained from the germline V gene. The sample's treatment or condition label, in plain terms: in vitro stimulation with specific CMV peptide epitopes to enrich CMV-specific T cells. Findings and caveats that apply to the study as a whole: The ex vivo response was dominated by HLA-C-restricted CMV-specific TCR beta clonotypes, and the single most frequent clonotype in two of eight donors was supplied by these HLA-C-restricted clonotypes. In both this cohort and an independent approximately 400-donor cohort, the cumulative frequency of public TCR beta family members distinguished carriers of CMV infection plus the relevant HLA type.

This clonotype has just a few counts. This clone's antigen is unknown. No much larger clone is present one base from it, and per-base qualities are unavailable. This sequence originates from a human donor in good health (CMV status not recorded). Some clones in this sample may be carry-over from other donors' samples. Recombination joined TRBV28 with TRBJ2-1; a tentative D match to TRBD2 spans 6 bases. The sequenced sample was cultured PBMCs, obtained from culture after CMV antigen stimulation. The sequenced DNA is TGTGCCAGCGGGATCGGGAGAGTGGATGAGCAGTTCTTC. This sequence encodes CASGIGRVDEQFF. With all but the CDR3 taken from the reference TRBV28 and TRBJ2-1 genes, the full variable domain is: DVKVTQSSRYLVKRTGEKVFLECVQDMDHENMFWYRQDPGLGLRLIYFSYDVKMKEKGDIPEGYSVSREKKERFSLILESASTNQTSMYLCASGIGRVDEQFFGPGTRLTVL.